This entry concerns a single T cell receptor (beta chain). CDR1 and CDR2 (germline): WSHSY, SAAADI. The CDR3 has 14 amino acids. With 7 bases removed from V and 4 bases from J, the gap between germline ends came to 13 bases. This sample was taken from a study of blood T cell repertoires in COVID-19. Background on the study: Collection of acute and convalescent COVID-19 samples took place in the United States, Italy and Spain. From T cells, B-cell-depleted T cells, or PBMCs came the material, which was cDNA or gDNA.

Authors' data handling: Estimation of nucleated cell counts relied on the amplification of reference gene primers. The protocol was immunoSEQ multiplex PCR, while the TCRdb copy is restricted to in-frame clones and leaves out a portion. V and J calls and clone size are those listed in that table; D and trimming were worked out from the DNA. The sample carries tens of thousands of clones, around nine tenths recorded once. Sequenced material: peripheral blood. The chain has TRBV10-2 and TRBJ1-4, with D tentatively TRBD1 (5 bases). The receptor was derived from a man in his 60s with active or convalescent COVID-19. The CDR3: CASIPTADNEKLFF. The CDR3 DNA reads TGCGCCAGCATTCCGACAGCTGATAATGAAAAACTGTTTTTT.